The following is a T cell receptor (beta chain) sequence with its context. Its antigen is currently unknown. It was with a sample-barcoded 5' primer and a J-beta primer mix that a second PCR of roughly 6 to 12 cycles was run. TCRdb recomputed calls from the 5' RACE reads with MiXCR, one row per CDR3 protein. The sample consists of about 1.6 million distinct CDR3 sequences, about 35% of them appearing once. The source of the sample is a study of blood T cells in healthy people across ages. Whole-study findings and limits: Donors of long life had a larger count of naive CD4+ cells and greater diversity than aged donors.

CDR3 length: 13 amino acids. V lost 5 bases to trimming and J lost 3 bases; unmatched junction nucleotides: 3. CDR1 is ENHRY, CDR2 SYGVKD, per germline. This TCR came from a woman aged 25-40 years in good health. This rearrangement joins TRBV10-3 to TRBJ2-7, with TRBD1 matching over 8 bases. Sample: blood. The DNA of the CDR3 is TGTGCCATCAGTTTGACAGGGGACTACGAGCAGTACTTC. This encodes CAISLTGDYEQYF.